The 21 T cell receptor beta chains below were found in one sample sequenced in a study of vaccination effects on CD4 cells after COVID-19. These TCRs are of unknown antigen specificity. Sequencing was performed with immunoSEQ multiplex PCR; in TCRdb, only in-frame clones are kept and a portion is missing. Of roughly 53,000 clones in the sample, more than 70% were seen once. Antigen-specific CD4+ T cell clonotypes were called by their expansion after viral peptide-pool culture in ViraFEST. With 10 to 11 days of culture completed, CD4+ T cells were isolated. The healthy vaccine recipients, who had no prior SARS-CoV-2 infection, showed negative nucleocapsid antibodies. The sample consisted of CD4+ T cells from PBMCs cultured with HCoV-OC43 spike peptides, taken before COVID-19 vaccination. Regarding subset: HCoV-OC43 spike overlapping peptide pool stimulation. The receptors shown here come from a human donor who received a COVID-19 vaccine.

The chain employs TRBV29-1 and TRBJ2-1; 13 bases map to TRBD2. This CDR3 has 15 amino acids. V dropped 5 bases and J dropped 2; count of bases not matched to a gene: 3. Looked up from germline, CDR1 is SQVTM and CDR2 is ANQGSEA. CDR3 nucleotide sequence: TGCAGCGTTAGGGGACTAGCGGGGCCCTACAATGAGCAGTTCTTC. This encodes CSVRGLAGPYNEQFF.

This rearrangement joins TRBV28 to TRBJ1-5, with a possible D match to TRBD1 (6 bases). V was pared by 8 bases and J by 1 base, with 9 bases between. This CDR3 contains 13 residues. Germline loops: CDR1 MDHEN, CDR2 SYDVKM. This chain's CDR3 is CASRGLSNQPQHF. DNA of the CDR3: TGTGCCAGCCGGGGGCTAAGCAATCAGCCCCAGCATTTT.

The chain combines TRBV5-1 with TRBJ2-2; weak D call: TRBD1 (6 bases). The CDR3 has 14 amino acids. The V end lost 7 bases, the J end lost 3 bases, and 13 bases lay between the germline ends. Germline loops: CDR1 SGHRS, CDR2 YFSETQ. CDR3 sequence reads: CASGRRGDTGELFF. The CDR3 nucleotides read TGCGCCAGCGGCCGCAGGGGCGACACCGGGGAGCTGTTTTTT.

The rearrangement uses TRBV13 and TRBJ2-3; TRBD2 matches 14 bases. The V segment lost 4 bases and the J segment 5 bases; nucleotides outside the gene matches: 5. The CDR3 runs 16 residues. Germline V gives CDR1 PRHDT, CDR2 FYEKMQ (reference sequence). CDR3 residues: CASSSRLAGGLDTQYF. The CDR3 bases are TGTGCCAGCAGCTCACGACTAGCGGGGGGGTTAGATACGCAGTATTTT.

This rearrangement joins TRBV6-1 to TRBJ2-2; D gene ambiguous. Trimming took off 2 bases at V and 2 bases at J, with 9 bases between the two ends. CDR3 length: 15 residues. CDR1 and CDR2 (germline): MNHNS, SASEGT. The CDR3 region has the DNA TGTGCCAGCAGTGAAAGACGGATAAACACCGGGGAGCTGTTTTTT. Translated: CASSERRINTGELFF.

This clone was counted only a few times. The chain has TRBV28 and TRBJ1-5; no reliable D call. Germline V CDR1 and CDR2: MDHEN, SYDVKM. The germline V and J ends were trimmed by 6 bases and 2 bases, with 14 bases remaining between them. The length of the CDR3 is 15 residues. The CDR3 protein is CASSQTGLGNQPQHF. The DNA of the CDR3 is TGTGCCAGCAGCCAGACCGGTTTAGGCAATCAGCCCCAGCATTTT.

The V call is TRBV6-2 or TRBV6-3, the J call TRBJ1-3; D is unclear. Germline V gene lookup returns CDR1 MNHEY and CDR2 SVGEGT. Between the trimmed V and J ends, which lost 0 bases and 0 bases, there was a span of 6 bases. The CDR3 runs 15 residues. The CDR3 bases are TGTGCCAGCAGTTACTCTTCGAGCTCTGGAAACACCATATATTTT. It codes for CASSYSSSSGNTIYF.

The chain is built from TRBV2 and TRBJ2-5; 7 bases fit TRBD1. V was pared by 4 bases and J by 6 bases, with 5 bases of the junction left unmatched. The CDR3 runs 13 residues. CDR1 is SNHLY and CDR2 is FYNNEI in the germline V gene. The CDR3 loop is CASSVQGLQTQYF. DNA for the CDR3: TGTGCCAGCAGTGTACAGGGGTTGCAGACCCAGTACTTC. Combining the CDR3 with reference TRBV2 and TRBJ2-5 gives the whole variable domain EPEVTQTPSHQVTQMGQEVILRCVPISNHLYFYWYRQILGQKVEFLVSFYNNEISEKSEIFDDQFSVERPDGSNFTLKIRSTKLEDSAMYFCASSVQGLQTQYFGPGTRLLVL.

The genes are TRBV7-3 and TRBJ2-6; D call uncertain. The CDR3 runs 15 residues. The germline CDR1 and CDR2 sequences are SGHTA and FQGTGA. Trimming took 6 bases from V and 1 from J, leaving 10 bases between them. The CDR3 DNA sequence: TGTGCCAGCAGTTCCCCCGGATCTGGGGCCAACGTCCTGACTTTC. Protein: CASSSPGSGANVLTF.

This clone was counted between two and nine times. J is TRBJ2-7 and V is TRBV27, with 11 bases lining up with TRBD2. This CDR3 has 18 residues. CDR1 MNHEY and CDR2 SMNVEV come from the germline V gene (reference sequence). V lost 4 bases, J lost 3 bases, and 14 bases stayed unmatched. CDR3 residues: CASSWQTSGAPGVYEQYV. In DNA form, the CDR3 reads TGTGCCAGCAGTTGGCAGACTAGCGGGGCCCCCGGGGTCTACGAGCAGTACGTC.

The chain combines TRBV3-1 (or the pseudogene TRBV3-2) with TRBJ2-6; D not certain. The CDR3 totals 18 residues. Germline CDR1 LGHDT, CDR2 YNNKEL (reference sequence). V was trimmed by 3 bases and J by 0 bases, leaving 15 bases between them. CDR3 sequence reads: CASSHSKSTGSGANVLTF. Written as DNA, the CDR3 is TGTGCCAGCAGCCACTCTAAGTCTACCGGCTCTGGGGCCAACGTCCTGACTTTC.

The V call is TRBV2, the J call TRBJ2-5; D gene unclear. V lost 1 base and J lost 5, with 20 bases in between. The CDR3 has 17 amino acids. Germline CDR1 is SNHLY and CDR2 is FYNNEI. The CDR3 loop reads CASSEGGGWGRSETQYF. CDR3 nucleotide sequence: TGTGCCAGCAGTGAAGGGGGTGGGTGGGGTAGGTCGGAGACCCAGTACTTC.

This clone was observed a few times. The chain uses TRBV7-8 and TRBJ2-3; 11 nucleotides match TRBD2. V lost 3 bases and J lost 5; bases outside the gene matches: 1. The germline V gene has CDR1 SGHVS and CDR2 FQNEAQ. The CDR3 runs 14 residues. CDR3 in amino acids: CASSLGTSGDTQYF. CDR3 nucleotide sequence: TGTGCCAGCAGCTTGGGGACTAGCGGAGATACGCAGTATTTT.

There are a few counts of this clone. V usage is TRBV24-1 and J usage is TRBJ2-5, with D maybe TRBD1 (5 bases). V shed 5 bases and J shed 3 bases, with 9 bases lying between them. CDR1 and CDR2 from the germline V gene are KGHDR and SFDVKD. This CDR3 is built from 13 residues. DNA of the CDR3: TGTGCCACCAGTGCCGCAGGGAAAGAGACCCAGTACTTC. Amino acids: CATSAAGKETQYF.

The chain employs TRBV6-5 and TRBJ1-4, with D possibly TRBD1 on 5 matching bases. Trimming pared 2 bases from V and 7 bases from J, leaving 11 bases between. There are 14 residues in the CDR3. CDR1 and CDR2 from the germline V gene are MNHEY and SVGAGI. CDR3 bases: TGTGCCAGCAGTTACGGCAGGGAGCGTGAAAAACTGTTTTTT. Protein sequence: CASSYGREREKLFF.

This chain links TRBV29-1 with TRBJ1-2; D call uncertain. The V gene's germline CDR1 is SQVTM and CDR2 ANQGSEA. The CDR3 loop spans 12 amino acids. V dropped 5 bases and J dropped 3 bases, with 10 bases sitting between them. The CDR3 coding sequence is TGCAGCGTTCGGATACCCTACTATGGCTACACCTTC. It yields the protein CSVRIPYYGYTF. Full variable domain (rest looked up from reference TRBV29-1 and TRBJ1-2): SAVISQKPSRDICQRGTSLTIQCQVDSQVTMMFWYRQQPGQSLTLIATANQGSEATYESGFVIDKFPISRPNLTFSTLTVSNMSPEDSSIYLCSVRIPYYGYTFGSGTRLTVV.

The rearrangement links TRBV7-9 to TRBJ1-2; D remains unclear. Germline CDR1 is SEHNR and CDR2 is FQNEAQ (reference sequence). The CDR3 is 13 amino acids. The ends were cut back, 0 bases at V and 7 bases at J, with 9 bases in the middle. CDR3 bases: TGTGCCAGCAGCTTAGCGGAGGGAGTTGGCTACACCTTC. It encodes CASSLAEGVGYTF. Variable domain in full (rest from reference TRBV7-9 and TRBJ1-2): DTGVSQNPRHKITKRGQNVTFRCDPISEHNRLYWYRQTLGQGPEFLTYFQNEAQLEKSRLLSDRFSAERPKGSFSTLEIQRTEQGDSAMYLCASSLAEGVGYTFGSGTRLTVV.

The chain combines TRBV27 with TRBJ2-3, with 8 bases matching TRBD2. The V and J ends lost 5 bases and 5 bases, in that order; junction bases with no gene match: 12. In germline, CDR1 is MNHEY, CDR2 SMNVEV (reference sequence). The CDR3 is made up of 16 amino acids. In DNA, the CDR3 is TGTGCCAGCAGTCCCTCGCAGCGGGGGTTAAGAGATACGCAGTATTTT. This codes for CASSPSQRGLRDTQYF.

V is TRBV9 and J is TRBJ1-1; D uncertain. From germline, CDR1 is SGDLS and CDR2 YYNGEE. The CDR3 runs to 13 residues. Trimming took off 0 bases at V and 5 bases at J, with 8 bases between the two ends. CDR3 coding DNA: TGTGCCAGCAGCGTAGAGAAAAGGACTGAAGCTTTCTTT. It yields the protein CASSVEKRTEAFF.

There are a few counts of this clone. The chain combines TRBV7-2 with TRBJ1-2, with D possibly TRBD1 on 6 matching bases. Germline loops: CDR1 SGHTA, CDR2 FQGNSA. The CDR3 length is 15 residues. Trimming left V 1 base short and J 2 bases short, with 11 bases between. CDR3 in amino acids: CASSLVMGGNYGYTF. The DNA for the CDR3 is TGTGCCAGCAGCTTAGTCATGGGGGGCAACTATGGCTACACCTTC.

The chain has TRBV6-1 and TRBJ2-5; 15 nucleotides line up with TRBD2. CDR1 and CDR2 from the germline V gene are MNHNS and SASEGT. This CDR3 is built from 16 residues. The ends lost 3 bases at V and 5 bases at J; junction bases unmatched: 4. Written as DNA, the CDR3 is TGTGCCAGCAGTGAGGGACTAGCGGGGGGTTTGGAGACCCAGTACTTC. It is translated as CASSEGLAGGLETQYF.